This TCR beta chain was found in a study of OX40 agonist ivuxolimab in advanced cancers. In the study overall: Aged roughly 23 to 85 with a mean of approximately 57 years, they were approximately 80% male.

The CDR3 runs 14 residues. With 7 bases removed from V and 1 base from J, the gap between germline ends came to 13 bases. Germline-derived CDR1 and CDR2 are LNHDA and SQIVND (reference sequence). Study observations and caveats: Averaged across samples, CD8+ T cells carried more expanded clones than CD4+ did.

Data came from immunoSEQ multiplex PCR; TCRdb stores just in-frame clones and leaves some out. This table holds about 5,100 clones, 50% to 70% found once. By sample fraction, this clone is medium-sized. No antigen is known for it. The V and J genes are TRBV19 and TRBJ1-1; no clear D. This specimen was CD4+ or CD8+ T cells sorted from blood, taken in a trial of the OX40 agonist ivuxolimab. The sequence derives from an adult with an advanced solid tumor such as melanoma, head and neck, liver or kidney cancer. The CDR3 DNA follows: TGTGCCAGTACCATTGGAGGAGCGAACACTGAAGCTTTCTTT. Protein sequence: CASTIGGANTEAFF. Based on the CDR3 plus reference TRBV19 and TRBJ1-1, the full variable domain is DGGITQSPKYLFRKEGQNVTLSCEQNLNHDAMYWYRQDPGQGLRLIYYSQIVNDFQKGDIAEGYSVSREKKESFPLTVTSAQKNPTAFYLCASTIGGANTEAFFGQGTRLTVV.